A single sample gave rise to the 14 T cell receptor beta chains below, sequenced in a study of OX40 agonist ivuxolimab in advanced cancers. TCRdb keeps only in-frame clones here, not all; method: immunoSEQ multiplex PCR. In the table there are about 69,000 clones, roughly 87% of which are singletons. This sample comprised CD4+ or CD8+ T cells sorted from blood, obtained in a trial of the OX40 agonist ivuxolimab. The receptors originated from an adult with an advanced solid tumor such as melanoma, head and neck, liver or kidney cancer.

The rearrangement joins TRBV9 to TRBJ2-2; 16 bases line up with TRBD2. The CDR3 runs to 20 residues. Trimming at V came to 0 bases and at J to 5 bases, leaving 10 bases not matched to a gene. The germline CDR1 and CDR2 sequences are SGDLS and YYNGEE. The CDR3 region has the DNA TGTGCCAGCAGCGTAGAGGCCGGGACTAGCGGGAGGGCCTATACCGGGGAGCTGTTTTTT. Amino acid sequence: CASSVEAGTSGRAYTGELFF.

J is TRBJ1-1 and V is TRBV28, with D unresolved. Germline V gene data show CDR1 as MDHEN and CDR2 as SYDVKM. CDR3 length: 12 residues. The V gene lost 7 bases and the J gene lost 5 bases, with 11 bases spanning the gap. The CDR3: CASTSVRTEAFF. In DNA, the CDR3 is TGTGCCAGCACAAGTGTGAGGACTGAAGCTTTCTTT.

This clone was found once. The rearrangement links TRBV30 to TRBJ2-1; no reliable D call. The CDR3 has 15 amino acids. Trimming stripped 2 bases from V and 4 bases from J, with 15 bases between. CDR1 GTSNPN and CDR2 SVGIG come from the germline V gene (reference sequence). The DNA of the CDR3 is TGTGCCTGGAGTCTGGGGTCCCTTGGGTACAATGAGCAGTTCTTC. It is translated as CAWSLGSLGYNEQFF.

This chain uses TRBV7-3 with TRBJ1-2; D not certain. Germline V CDR1 and CDR2: SGHTA, FQGTGA. This CDR3 comprises 13 residues. Trimming cost V 6 bases and J 4 bases, with 12 bases left between them. The CDR3 DNA sequence: TGTGCCAGCAGTGCAGATGGCATCTATGGCTACACCTTC. The encoded protein is CASSADGIYGYTF.

This clone has only one observation. This sequence joins TRBV10-2 and TRBJ2-1; D not certain. Germline-derived CDR1 and CDR2 are WSHSY and SAAADI. V shed 0 bases and J shed 9 bases, with 9 bases lying between them. The CDR3 is 13 residues long. CDR3 nucleotide sequence: TGCGCCAGCAGTGAGTCTTATTGGGTTGAGCAGTTCTTC. It codes for CASSESYWVEQFF.

In DNA form, the CDR3 reads TGTGCCAGCAGCGTAGCTACAGGAAACTCTGGAAACACCATATATTTT. Translation: CASSVATGNSGNTIYF. The rearrangement uses TRBV9 and TRBJ1-3, with D perhaps TRBD1 (5 bases). The germline V gene has CDR1 SGDLS and CDR2 YYNGEE. Trimming took off 0 bases at V and 0 bases at J, with 10 bases between the two ends. The length of the CDR3 is 16 residues.

This sequence joins TRBV29-1 and TRBJ2-7; tentatively, D is TRBD2 (6 bases). This CDR3 contains 13 residues. Looked up from germline, CDR1 is SQVTM and CDR2 is ANQGSEA. V was trimmed by 5 bases and J by 3 bases, leaving 14 bases between them. CDR3 sequence: CSVLGGLDYEQYF. CDR3 nucleotide sequence: TGCAGCGTTCTTGGGGGACTTGACTACGAGCAGTACTTC.

The V gene is TRBV7-3, the J gene TRBJ2-5, with D perhaps TRBD2 (7 bases). The CDR3 consists of 15 residues. CDR1 SGHTA and CDR2 FQGTGA come from the germline V gene. Trimming took 3 bases from V and 1 from J, leaving 12 bases between them. The CDR3 bases are TGTGCCAGCAGCTTGTCCGGGGGGCCCCAAGAGACCCAGTACTTC. Amino acids: CASSLSGGPQETQYF.

The rearrangement uses TRBV9 and TRBJ2-7, with D perhaps being TRBD1 or TRBD2 (5 bases each). Trimming pared 0 bases from V and 6 bases from J, leaving 19 bases between. This CDR3 has 16 amino acids. Germline V CDR1 and CDR2: SGDLS, YYNGEE. The CDR3 loop is CASSVGPYGTSAEQYF. The CDR3 bases are TGTGCCAGCAGCGTAGGGCCTTACGGGACCTCCGCCGAGCAGTACTTC.

The J gene is TRBJ1-6, the V gene TRBV28; 7 bases fit TRBD1. CDR3 length: 17 amino acids. Germline V gives CDR1 MDHEN, CDR2 SYDVKM. V trimming: 0 bases; J trimming: 5 bases; junction bases outside the gene matches: 7. The CDR3 reads CASSLWTGPFDNSPLHF. CDR3 nucleotide sequence: TGTGCCAGCAGTTTATGGACAGGGCCCTTTGATAATTCACCCCTCCACTTT.

The J gene is TRBJ2-5, the V gene TRBV4-1; tentatively, D is TRBD1 or TRBD2 (6 bases each). TRBJ2-7 explains the end of the DNA better; the J call may be wrong. The CDR3 has 15 amino acids. Germline V gene data show CDR1 as MGHRA and CDR2 as YSYEKL. The CDR3 DNA reads TGCGCCAGCAGCCAAGACGGGGGCAGGCCGTACGAGCAGTACTTC. Amino acid sequence: CASSQDGGRPYEQYF.

In this sample, this clone turned up a few times. The chain uses TRBV5-1 and TRBJ1-5; 10 bases line up with TRBD1. The CDR3 sequence is 14 residues long. The V segment lost 5 bases and the J segment 7 bases; nucleotides outside the gene matches: 6. Germline V gene sequence: CDR1 SGHRS, CDR2 YFSETQ. In nucleotides, the CDR3 is TGCGCCAGCAGTCCCGGGACAGGGGAACAGCCCCAGCATTTT. Translated, it gives CASSPGTGEQPQHF.

In DNA, the CDR3 is TGTGCCAGCAGCGTACTGCACCAAGAGACCCAGTACTTC. Its translation: CASSVLHQETQYF. This rearrangement joins TRBV7-3 to TRBJ2-5; no firm D call. V was trimmed by 5 bases and J by 0 bases, leaving 7 bases between them. This CDR3 region has 13 residues. Germline V gene sequence: CDR1 SGHTA, CDR2 FQGTGA.

The rearrangement links TRBV7-2 to TRBJ2-2; TRBD1 aligns across 11 bases. This CDR3 spans 15 amino acids. The ends lost 5 bases at V and 7 bases at J; junction bases unmatched: 6. Germline CDR1 and CDR2: SGHTA and FQGNSA. The CDR3 is CASSQGQGADGELFF. DNA of the CDR3: TGTGCCAGCAGCCAAGGACAGGGGGCCGACGGGGAGCTGTTTTTT.